This entry is about one TCR beta chain. It lacks a known antigen. Within one base of it there is no much larger clone, and no base qualities were kept. The immunoSEQ Assay, a bias-controlled multiplex PCR, was used to amplify TCRbeta CDR3 regions from genomic DNA. The authors' pipeline ran thus. Nucleated cell counts per sample were estimated from amplification of reference gene primers within the assay. To quantify the absolute abundance of each unique TCRbeta CDR3 rearrangement, sequence reads were collapsed and filtered. For each sample, productive Simpson clonality was calculated by taking the square root of Simpson's diversity index across productive rearrangements. The clones in this table, taken by TCRdb from immuneACCESS, are in-frame only. Not every clone is retained; where verified, under half of the shortfall comes from an unresolved V gene, and the cause of the rest is unknown. V and J calls and clone size are copied from that table; D and trimming were computed from the DNA. Here the sample has about 75,000 clones; 80% to 90% occur a single time. Around 20% of the sample goes to the ten largest clones.

This specimen comes from a study of blood T cell repertoires in COVID-19 (TCRdb year 2020). Some background on the complete study: The collaborator samples originated in the United States, Italy and Spain and spanned the acute and convalescent phases of COVID-19. The material from the prospective study consisted of cDNA or gDNA derived from T cells, B-cell-depleted T cells, or PBMCs. Deeply sampled blood TCRbeta repertoires from subjects exposed to, actively infected with, or recovered from COVID-19 were included in the dataset. The repertoires were released in a freely available public database meant as a resource for research on the immune response to SARS-CoV-2. The samples were drawn from the first 160 participants of the ongoing ImmuneRACE study and from under 1,500 subjects provided by 6 global collaborators. Nearly every sample came with metadata listing a de-identified subject ID, COVID-19 status, age in years and sex. Where available, HLA class I and class II types were obtained from metadata supplied by the sample provider rather than from assay-based typing. What the study reported, not specific to this receptor: The amount of clinical and demographic metadata varied by source and participant and was provided uncurated.

Each collaborating institution followed its own protocols to collect whole blood in K2EDTA tubes. For TCRbeta analysis, collaborators shipped samples in one of three forms: frozen whole blood, isolated PBMCs, or DNA extracted from either of those sample types. The clonotype originates from a woman aged 45 to 65 with acute or convalescent COVID-19. What was sequenced was peripheral blood.

The DNA sequence reads TGCGCCAGCAGCCAGGGACAGGGGGTCACCGGGGAGCTGTTTTTT. Translated, it gives CASSQGQGVTGELFF. Recombination connected TRBV4-1 to TRBJ2-2; a stretch of 11 junction bases matches TRBD1. Trimming accounts for 3 bases at V and 4 bases at J, while the number of junction bases matched to no gene is 1. The CDR3 contains 15 residues, cysteine and phenylalanine counted. The entry retains the CDR3 DNA only, 45 bases that are in frame from base 1. The germline V gene yields MGHRA for CDR1 and YSYEKL for CDR2.